This TCR beta chain derives from a study of spatial heterogeneity in lung cancer. Findings and limits, study-wide: Mutation counts in tumors were tracked by counts of expanded intratumoral alpha and beta TCRs. Tracking of ubiquitous and regional nonsynonymous mutations by counts of ubiquitous and regional expanded TCRs, respectively, was seen.

On each TCR cDNA molecule, a unique molecular identifier was present. TCRdb reprocessed the 5' RACE reads via MiXCR and lists one record per CDR3 protein. The table shows some 9,900 distinct CDR3 sequences, with 12% occurring only once. The time point here: sample taken at primary tumor resection. The donor group consisted of over 55 patients who had untreated, early-stage non-small cell lung cancer. Unsorted samples of tumor, nontumor lung or frozen PBMC had their whole RNA sequenced. This clonotype was counted a few times. Its antigen is not known. This beta chain is a stray read from a library made for alpha chains; its abundance is not meaningful. The V gene lost 0 bases and the J gene lost 4 bases, with 15 bases spanning the gap. In germline, CDR1 is MNHNY, CDR2 SVGAGI (reference sequence). This CDR3 contains 16 residues.

The chain links TRBV6-6 to TRBJ2-5; no reliable D call. The receptor was derived from a male donor with early-stage non-small cell lung cancer. Sequencing was performed on lung tumor tissue, taken at surgery. The CDR3 sequence is CASSYSTFRAGETQYF. In DNA form, the CDR3 reads TGTGCCAGCAGTTACTCGACTTTCCGCGCCGGAGAGACCCAGTACTTC.